This T cell receptor beta chain was sequenced in a study of blood T cells in healthy people across ages. The CDR3 length is 16 residues. In germline, CDR1 is MDHEN, CDR2 SYDVKM. Trimming removed 6 bases at V and 4 bases at J, with 16 bases between. Study-level findings and limits: Age showed a roughly linear inverse relationship with TCR beta diversity per million T cells.

A sample-barcoded 5' primer and a J-beta primer mix were used in a second PCR of roughly 7 to 11 cycles. TCRdb called the 5' RACE reads again in MiXCR, with one record for every CDR3 protein. The sample holds about 750,000 distinct CDR3 sequences, roughly 53% seen once. This clonotype was observed once. Antigen specificity is unknown. What was sequenced was blood. The chain joins TRBV28 to TRBJ2-6, with a weak D call TRBD1 (6 bases). The receptor's source is an elderly man in good health. CDR3 sequence reads: CASRVEAGVGANVLTF. DNA for the CDR3: TGTGCCAGCAGGGTGGAAGCAGGGGTCGGGGCCAACGTCCTGACTTTC.